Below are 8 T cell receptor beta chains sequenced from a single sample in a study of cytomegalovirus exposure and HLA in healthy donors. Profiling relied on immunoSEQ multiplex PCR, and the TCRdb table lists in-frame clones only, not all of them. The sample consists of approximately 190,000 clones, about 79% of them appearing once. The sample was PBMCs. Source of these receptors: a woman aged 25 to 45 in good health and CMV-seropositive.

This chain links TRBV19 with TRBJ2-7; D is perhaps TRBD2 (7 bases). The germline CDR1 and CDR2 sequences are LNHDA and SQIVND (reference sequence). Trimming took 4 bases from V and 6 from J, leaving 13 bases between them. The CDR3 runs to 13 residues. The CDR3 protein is CASSNGGHGEQYF. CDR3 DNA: TGTGCCAGTAGTAACGGGGGGCACGGCGAGCAGTACTTC.

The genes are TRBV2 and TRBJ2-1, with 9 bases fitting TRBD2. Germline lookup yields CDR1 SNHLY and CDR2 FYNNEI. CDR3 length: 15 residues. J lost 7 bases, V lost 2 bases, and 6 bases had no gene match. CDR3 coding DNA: TGTGCCAGCAGTGAAAGGGCTAGCGGGACGAATGAGCAGTTCTTC. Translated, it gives CASSERASGTNEQFF.

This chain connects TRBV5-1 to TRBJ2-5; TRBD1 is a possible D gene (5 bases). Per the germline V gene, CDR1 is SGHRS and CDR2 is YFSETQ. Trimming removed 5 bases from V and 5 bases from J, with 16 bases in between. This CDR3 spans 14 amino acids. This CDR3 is CASRRTLDGETQYF. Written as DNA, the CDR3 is TGCGCCAGCAGACGGACACTCGACGGCGAGACCCAGTACTTC. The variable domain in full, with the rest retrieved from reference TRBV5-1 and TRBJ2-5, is KAGVTQTPRYLIKTRGQQVTLSCSPISGHRSVSWYQQTPGQGLQFLFEYFSETQRNKGNFPGRFSGRQFSNSRSEMNVSTLELGDSALYLCASRRTLDGETQYFGPGTRLLVL.

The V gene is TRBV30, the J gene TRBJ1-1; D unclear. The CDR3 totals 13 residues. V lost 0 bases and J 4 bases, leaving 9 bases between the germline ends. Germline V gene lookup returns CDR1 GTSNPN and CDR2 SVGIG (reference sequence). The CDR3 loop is CAWSVEGTTEAFF. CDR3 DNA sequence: TGTGCCTGGAGTGTAGAGGGAACCACTGAAGCTTTCTTT.

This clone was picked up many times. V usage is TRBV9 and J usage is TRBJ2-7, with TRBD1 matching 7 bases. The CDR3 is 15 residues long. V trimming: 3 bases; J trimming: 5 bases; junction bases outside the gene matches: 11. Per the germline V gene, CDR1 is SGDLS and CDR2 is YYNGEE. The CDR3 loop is CASSEGAGTIDEQYF. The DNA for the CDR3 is TGTGCCAGCAGCGAGGGGGCCGGGACAATCGACGAGCAGTACTTC.

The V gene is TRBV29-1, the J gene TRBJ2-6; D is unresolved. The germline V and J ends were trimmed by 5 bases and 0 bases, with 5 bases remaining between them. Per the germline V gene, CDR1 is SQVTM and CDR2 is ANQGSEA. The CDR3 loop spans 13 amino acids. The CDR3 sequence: CSVQVSGANVLTF. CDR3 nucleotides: TGCAGCGTTCAGGTCTCTGGGGCCAACGTCCTGACTTTC.

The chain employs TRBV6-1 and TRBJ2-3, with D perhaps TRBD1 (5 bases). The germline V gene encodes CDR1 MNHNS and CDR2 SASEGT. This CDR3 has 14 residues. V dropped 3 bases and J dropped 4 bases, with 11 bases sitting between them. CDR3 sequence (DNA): TGTGCCAGCAGTGATAGTCAGGGCGCAGATACGCAGTATTTT. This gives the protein CASSDSQGADTQYF.

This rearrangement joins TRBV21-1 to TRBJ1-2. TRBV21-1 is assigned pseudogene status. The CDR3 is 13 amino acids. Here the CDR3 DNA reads TGTGCCAGCAGCACCTCCCCTTACTATGGCTACACCTTC. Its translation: CASSTSPYYGYTF.